This passage covers 15 T cell receptor beta chains from one sample sequenced in a study of T cells after yellow fever vaccination. A single record per CDR3 protein comes from TCRdb applying MiXCR to the 5' RACE reads. The data hold around 600,000 distinct CDR3 sequences, with 12% observed a single time. Sequencing used PBMCs, obtained on the day of the yellow fever booster vaccination. The origin of the receptors is a man in his thirties or forties who received the YFV17D yellow fever vaccine.

V gene TRBV15 combines with J gene TRBJ2-3, with 8 bases matching TRBD1. Looked up from germline, CDR1 is LNHNV and CDR2 is YYDKDF (reference sequence). The CDR3 contains 16 residues. The ends lost 1 base at V and 3 bases at J; junction bases unmatched: 6. As DNA, the CDR3 is TGTGCCACCAGCAGAGGGACAGGGCCCGTGACAGATACGCAGTATTTT. Amino acids: CATSRGTGPVTDTQYF.

This clonotype was seen only a few times. The rearrangement uses TRBV20-1 and TRBJ2-5; TRBD1 aligns across 7 bases. Per germline, CDR1 DFQATT and CDR2 SNEGSKA (reference sequence). V was pared by 5 bases and J by 3 bases, with 3 bases of the junction left unmatched. This CDR3 spans 12 amino acids. CDR3 loop: CSAPTGEETQYF. The CDR3 nucleotides read TGCAGTGCTCCAACAGGGGAAGAGACCCAGTACTTC.

The chain uses TRBV11-1 and TRBJ2-4; D might be TRBD1 or TRBD2, each matching 5 bases. Trimming left V 3 bases short and J 0 bases short, with 24 bases between. CDR1 is SGHAT, CDR2 FQDESV, per germline (reference sequence). The CDR3 extends over 20 amino acids. CDR3 residues: CASSFRPGQPNHIAKNIQYF. The CDR3 DNA reads TGTGCCAGCAGCTTCCGCCCGGGGCAGCCTAACCACATAGCCAAAAACATTCAGTACTTC.

This clonotype was observed a few times. The chain joins TRBV3-1 to TRBJ1-5; TRBD1 is a possible D gene (5 bases). Trimming removed 2 bases at V and 7 bases at J, with 9 bases between. The length of the CDR3 is 13 residues. Germline values: CDR1 LGHDT, CDR2 YNNKEL (reference sequence). The CDR3 here is CASSQMGDQPQHF. For the CDR3, the DNA is TGTGCCAGCAGCCAAATGGGGGACCAGCCCCAGCATTTT.

This chain uses TRBV27 with TRBJ2-7; D not resolved. The germline V gene encodes CDR1 MNHEY and CDR2 SMNVEV (reference sequence). V was clipped by 4 bases and J by 7 bases, with 11 bases between them. The CDR3 runs 12 residues. CDR3 in amino acids: CASSSQMREQYF. Written as DNA, the CDR3 is TGTGCCAGCAGTTCCCAAATGAGGGAGCAGTACTTC.

The V gene is TRBV10-3, the J gene TRBJ1-1, with 10 bases identical to TRBD1. CDR3 length: 14 amino acids. Germline values: CDR1 ENHRY, CDR2 SYGVKD. Losses at the gene ends were 6 bases for V and 5 bases for J; bases not matched to a gene: 6. This chain's CDR3 is CAIRLTGGETEAFF. The CDR3 DNA reads as TGTGCCATCAGGCTGACAGGGGGCGAAACTGAAGCTTTCTTT.

This chain connects TRBV29-1 to TRBJ1-1, with unresolved D. Trimming took off 4 bases at V and 1 base at J, with 7 bases between the two ends. The V gene's germline CDR1 is SQVTM and CDR2 ANQGSEA. The CDR3 loop spans 12 amino acids. CDR3 sequence: CSVGNSNTEAFF. CDR3 coding DNA: TGCAGCGTTGGGAACTCGAACACTGAAGCTTTCTTT.

The J gene is TRBJ1-5, the V gene TRBV6-1; D is unclear. Germline values: CDR1 MNHNS, CDR2 SASEGT. CDR3 size: 14 residues. With 1 base removed from V and 6 bases from J, the gap between germline ends came to 10 bases. The CDR3 nucleotides read TGTGCCAGCAGTGAAGTAAGAGGGTTTCAGCCCCAGCATTTT. Its protein is CASSEVRGFQPQHF.

The chain employs TRBV6-5 and TRBJ2-5, with D tentatively TRBD1 or TRBD2 (5 bases each). V was cut by 0 bases and J by 1 base, with 9 bases left in between. From germline, CDR1 is MNHEY and CDR2 SVGAGI. The length of the CDR3 is 15 residues. CDR3 coding DNA: TGTGCCAGCAGTTACTCGCCAGGGACCCAAGAGACCCAGTACTTC. Amino acid sequence: CASSYSPGTQETQYF.

This clonotype was found a few times. The chain joins TRBV7-2 to TRBJ2-5; D remains unclear. In germline, CDR1 is SGHTA, CDR2 FQGNSA. V dropped 5 bases and J dropped 4 bases, with 11 bases sitting between them. The CDR3 extends over 13 amino acids. In DNA, the CDR3 is TGTGCCAGCAGCGGTCAGGCCCCAGAGACCCAGTACTTC. It translates to CASSGQAPETQYF. Drawing the rest from reference TRBV7-2 and TRBJ2-5, the complete variable domain is GAGVSQSPSNKVTEKGKDVELRCDPISGHTALYWYRQSLGQGLEFLIYFQGNSAPDKSGLPSDRFSAERTGGSVSTLTIQRTQQEDSAVYLCASSGQAPETQYFGPGTRLLVL.

There are a few counts of this clonotype. The CDR3 DNA sequence: TGTGCCAGCAGCCAAGGTGGGGGGGCCAATTCACCCCTCCACTTT. As protein: CASSQGGGANSPLHF. The rearrangement joins TRBV3-1 to TRBJ1-6, with D perhaps TRBD1 (6 bases). Trimming removed 1 base from V and 7 bases from J, with 11 bases in between. Germline loops: CDR1 LGHDT, CDR2 YNNKEL (reference sequence). The CDR3 loop spans 15 amino acids.

This sequence joins TRBV25-1 and TRBJ1-2; D is possibly TRBD1 (5 bases). This CDR3 has 13 amino acids. CDR1 MGHDK and CDR2 SYGVNS come from the germline V gene. V shed 3 bases and J shed 5 bases, with 10 bases lying between them. The CDR3 DNA sequence: TGTGCCAGCAGTGATGGGGGGATTTATGGCTACACCTTC. Translated, it gives CASSDGGIYGYTF.

The chain links TRBV3-1 to TRBJ1-2, with TRBD1 matching over 7 bases. The CDR3 has 14 amino acids. The trim removed 1 base at V and 7 bases at J, leaving 6 bases unmatched. Per germline, CDR1 LGHDT and CDR2 YNNKEL (reference sequence). In DNA form, the CDR3 reads TGTGCCAGCAGCCAAGTAGAGGCAGGGGGTGGCTACACCTTC. Protein product: CASSQVEAGGGYTF. The complete variable domain, with remaining parts taken from reference TRBV3-1 and TRBJ1-2, reads DTAVSQTPKYLVTQMGNDKSIKCEQNLGHDTMYWYKQDSKKFLKIMFSYNNKELIINETVPNRFSPKSPDKAHLNLHINSLELGDSAVYFCASSQVEAGGGYTFGSGTRLTVV.

The rearrangement joins TRBV4-3 to TRBJ1-5, with D uncertain. The V and J ends lost 4 bases and 5 bases respectively, with 15 bases between them. Germline V lookup: CDR1 LGHNA, CDR2 YSLEER. This CDR3 spans 15 amino acids. DNA of the CDR3: TGCGCCAGCAGCCTAGACCACAGACGCGATCAGCCCCAGCATTTT. This encodes CASSLDHRRDQPQHF.

This clonotype was seen a handful of times. This chain uses TRBV9 with TRBJ2-4; 7 nucleotides align to TRBD2. Per germline, CDR1 SGDLS and CDR2 YYNGEE. The CDR3 extends over 16 amino acids. The trim removed 3 bases at V and 0 bases at J, leaving 6 bases unmatched. The CDR3 spells CASSGQAGLAKNIQYF. The DNA of the CDR3 is TGTGCCAGCAGCGGACAAGCGGGATTAGCCAAAAACATTCAGTACTTC. Combining the CDR3 with reference TRBV9 and TRBJ2-4 gives the whole variable domain DSGVTQTPKHLITATGQRVTLRCSPRSGDLSVYWYQQSLDQGLQFLIQYYNGEERAKGNILERFSAQQFPDLHSELNLSSLELGDSALYFCASSGQAGLAKNIQYFGAGTRLSVL.